The source of this TCR beta chain is a study of blood T cell repertoires in COVID-19. For the study at large: Donors in the United States, Italy and Spain gave samples during acute or convalescent COVID-19. T cells, B-cell-depleted T cells, or PBMCs supplied cDNA or gDNA.

Under the authors' procedure: Amplification of reference gene primers was used by the study to estimate nucleated cell counts. Sequencing was performed with immunoSEQ multiplex PCR; in TCRdb, only in-frame clones are kept and a portion is missing. The V and J calls and the clone size are those of that table, but D and trimming were determined from the DNA. The profile shows fewer than 250,000 clones, around 83% of them singletons. The sequence was collected from a woman aged 45-65 years with acute or convalescent COVID-19. Sequencing was performed on peripheral blood.

The CDR3 DNA sequence: TGTGCCAGCAGTTCCCGGGACAGCTCCTACAATGAGCAGTTCTTC. Its protein product is CASSSRDSSYNEQFF. The gene calls are TRBV27 and TRBJ2-1, with TRBD1 matching 7 bases. V was clipped by 4 bases and J by 0 bases; unmatched bases: 3. Germline loops: CDR1 MNHEY, CDR2 SMNVEV (reference sequence). This CDR3 spans 15 amino acids.